This entry lists 17 T cell receptor beta chains sequenced from one sample in a study of cytomegalovirus exposure and HLA in healthy donors. PCR involved 60 Vbeta and 13 Jbeta primers. This table comes from immunoSEQ multiplex PCR, and its TCRdb copy is limited to in-frame clones, with some not included. The sample holds about 98,000 clones, less than 70% seen once. Sequencing was done on a sample of PBMCs. The source is a female donor in good health and CMV-seronegative.

V and J are TRBV9 and TRBJ2-5; 9 bases are shared with TRBD2. With V trimmed by 3 bases and J by 4 bases, 7 bases remained unmatched. CDR3 length equals 15 residues. CDR1 and CDR2 from the germline V gene are SGDLS and YYNGEE. The CDR3 DNA reads as TGTGCCAGCAGCGCCGCGGGGGGGCGGGGAGAGACCCAGTACTTC. This sequence encodes CASSAAGGRGETQYF.

The chain couples TRBV10-1 to TRBJ2-7; 8 nucleotides align to TRBD1. This CDR3 contains 16 residues. Germline V gene sequence: CDR1 WNHNN, CDR2 SYGVQD (reference sequence). Germline trimming cut 1 base from V and 2 bases from J; bases unmatched to any gene: 7. The CDR3 sequence: CASSEYPGQEPYEQYF. Written as DNA, the CDR3 is TGCGCCAGCAGTGAGTACCCGGGACAGGAACCCTACGAGCAGTACTTC.

V and J are TRBV18 and TRBJ1-6; D ambiguous. The CDR3 loop spans 14 amino acids. Germline lookup yields CDR1 KGHSH and CDR2 LQKENI. With 4 bases removed from V and 0 bases from J, the gap between germline ends came to 4 bases. The CDR3 sequence is CASSRDSYNSPLHF. The CDR3 DNA follows: TGTGCCAGCTCACGCGACTCCTATAATTCACCCCTCCACTTT.

The DNA of the CDR3 is TGTGCCAGCAGTAACGGAGGGCAAAACTATGGCTACACCTTC. Amino acids: CASSNGGQNYGYTF. V and J are TRBV27 and TRBJ1-2; D call uncertain. The CDR3 runs 14 residues. The V end lost 5 bases, the J end lost 2 bases, and 12 bases lay between the germline ends. Germline V gene sequence: CDR1 MNHEY, CDR2 SMNVEV (reference sequence).

V is TRBV30 and J is TRBJ1-3; D is unclear. Trimming pared 2 bases from V and 4 bases from J, leaving 9 bases between. The CDR3 totals 13 residues. Germline V gene data show CDR1 as GTSNPN and CDR2 as SVGIG (reference sequence). CDR3 nucleotides: TGTGCCTGGAGTATCGGCGGGGGAAACACCATATATTTT. This gives the protein CAWSIGGGNTIYF.

A single count supports this clone. This sequence joins TRBV6-5 and TRBJ1-5; TRBD1 matches 9 bases. CDR3 length: 14 amino acids. Germline-derived CDR1 and CDR2 are MNHEY and SVGAGI. V lost 6 bases and J lost 7; bases outside the gene matches: 7. CDR3 in amino acids: CASSLGQGQQPQHF. The CDR3 DNA sequence: TGTGCCAGCAGCCTGGGACAGGGTCAACAGCCCCAGCATTTT.

This chain links TRBV28 with TRBJ2-6, with 7 positions matching TRBD1. With V trimmed by 6 bases and J by 4 bases, 6 bases remained unmatched. The CDR3 is 15 residues long. The germline V gene encodes CDR1 MDHEN and CDR2 SYDVKM. The CDR3 loop reads CASRPEGAGANVLTF. The DNA of the CDR3 is TGTGCCAGCAGACCTGAGGGGGCCGGGGCCAACGTCCTGACTTTC. The full variable domain, with the rest looked up from reference TRBV28 and TRBJ2-6, is DVKVTQSSRYLVKRTGEKVFLECVQDMDHENMFWYRQDPGLGLRLIYFSYDVKMKEKGDIPEGYSVSREKKERFSLILESASTNQTSMYLCASRPEGAGANVLTFGAGSRLTVL.

This clone came up a few times. This rearrangement joins TRBV6-5 to TRBJ2-1, with 8 bases matching TRBD2. In germline, CDR1 is MNHEY, CDR2 SVGAGI. The J segment lost 2 bases and the V segment lost 5 bases, leaving 5 bases of the junction unmatched. The CDR3 consists of 15 residues. CDR3: CASSASGLAYNEQFF. The CDR3 DNA follows: TGTGCCAGCAGTGCCTCGGGACTAGCCTACAATGAGCAGTTCTTC.

The chain joins TRBV30 to TRBJ1-6, with a weak D call TRBD1 (6 bases). The germline CDR1 and CDR2 sequences are GTSNPN and SVGIG (reference sequence). CDR3 length equals 13 residues. Trimming removed 5 bases from V and 7 bases from J, with 12 bases in between. Here the CDR3 reads CAWAGVPNSPLHF. The CDR3, as DNA: TGTGCCTGGGCAGGGGTCCCGAATTCACCCCTCCACTTT.

The rearrangement uses TRBV4-1 and TRBJ2-1, with 12 bases identical to TRBD2. Unmatched junction bases numbered 11, after V lost 5 bases and J lost 0 bases. CDR3 length: 19 residues. Germline V gives CDR1 MGHRA, CDR2 YSYEKL. This CDR3 reads CASSSSRTSGVSSYNEQFF. The CDR3 DNA follows: TGCGCCAGCAGCTCGAGCCGGACTAGCGGGGTCAGCTCCTACAATGAGCAGTTCTTC.

The J gene is TRBJ1-3, the V gene TRBV7-9; D may be TRBD1 (6 bases). V lost 7 bases to trimming and J lost 5 bases, with 18 bases between them. The germline CDR1 and CDR2 sequences are SEHNR and FQNEAQ (reference sequence). This CDR3 has 15 residues. The CDR3 region is CASTEGDYLRNTIYF. The CDR3 DNA reads TGTGCCAGCACCGAGGGGGACTACTTACGAAACACCATATATTTT.

This chain joins TRBV12-5 and TRBJ2-1; 12 bases fit TRBD2. CDR1 is LGHNT, CDR2 FRNRAP, per germline. V shed 3 bases and J 0 bases; nucleotides not matched to a gene: 9. This CDR3 region has 19 residues. The CDR3 region is CASGFGLAGTAGSYNEQFF. CDR3 sequence (DNA): TGTGCTAGTGGTTTCGGACTAGCGGGGACGGCGGGCTCCTACAATGAGCAGTTCTTC.

CDR3 in DNA: TGTGCCAGCGGACTAACTACAGCAGTCTATCAGCCCCAGCATTTT. It yields the protein CASGLTTAVYQPQHF. The J gene is TRBJ1-5, the V gene TRBV6-5; D uncertain. The germline V gene encodes CDR1 MNHEY and CDR2 SVGAGI. The germline V and J ends were trimmed by 8 bases and 5 bases, with 19 bases remaining between them. The CDR3 runs 15 residues.

This chain links TRBV27 with TRBJ2-1; 9 bases match TRBD2. Trimming at V came to 1 base and at J to 10 bases, leaving 17 bases not matched to a gene. Germline CDR1 is MNHEY and CDR2 is SMNVEV (reference sequence). The CDR3 is 18 amino acids. The CDR3 reads CASSLLGFAGGLIREQFF. As DNA, the CDR3 is TGTGCCAGCAGTTTATTGGGATTTGCGGGGGGGCTAATCAGGGAGCAGTTCTTC.

V usage is TRBV6-5 and J usage is TRBJ2-1; TRBD2 matches at 10 bases. The V gene end was trimmed by 2 bases and the J gene end by 8 bases; junction bases not matched to a gene: 9. The CDR3 totals 16 residues. Germline CDR1 reads MNHEY; CDR2 reads SVGAGI. This chain's CDR3 is CASSYPGASGSDEQFF. The CDR3, as DNA: TGTGCCAGCAGTTACCCGGGGGCTAGCGGGAGTGATGAGCAGTTCTTC.

The rearrangement uses TRBV6-5 and TRBJ2-5; D is unresolved. The CDR3 is 13 residues long. V was trimmed by 0 bases and J by 4 bases, leaving 6 bases between them. CDR1 and CDR2 from the germline V gene are MNHEY and SVGAGI. The CDR3 protein is CASSYSTGETQYF. For the CDR3, the DNA is TGTGCCAGCAGTTACTCAACGGGAGAGACCCAGTACTTC.

The gene calls are TRBV10-3 and TRBJ2-3; a weak D match, TRBD2 (5 bases). The germline CDR1 and CDR2 sequences are ENHRY and SYGVKD. The CDR3 is 13 amino acids. V was cut by 6 bases and J by 0 bases, with 7 bases left in between. This CDR3 reads CAIRGASTDTQYF. In DNA form, the CDR3 reads TGTGCCATCAGGGGAGCTAGCACAGATACGCAGTATTTT.